This TCR beta chain comes out of a study of cytomegalovirus exposure and HLA in healthy donors. Study-level points and caveats: Altogether, some 170 TCR beta chains were recorded as cytomegalovirus-associated.

Healthy bone marrow donors made up the cohort. Concerning this clone: Its antigen is unidentified.

PCR primers comprised 60 Vbeta and 13 Jbeta primers. How the authors handled the data: An analysis performed later counted roughly 79 million unique TCR beta chains (approximately 10 million of them shared). Assay used: immunoSEQ multiplex PCR; TCRdb lists only in-frame clones, some missing. From that table come the V and J calls and clone size; the DNA was used to work out D and trimming. This sample yields about 160,000 clones, of which roughly four fifths are seen a single time; about 13% belongs to the top ten. Losses at the gene ends were 5 bases for V and 6 bases for J; bases not matched to a gene: 12. The CDR3 length is 15 residues. Germline CDR1 and CDR2: MNHEY and SVGAGI.

The sequenced material came from PBMCs. The sequence was collected from a woman between 45 and 65 years old in good health and CMV-seronegative. The chain links TRBV6-5 to TRBJ1-1; 7 bases line up with TRBD1. CDR3 amino acids: CASSALGGTESEAFF. The CDR3 DNA reads as TGTGCCAGCAGTGCCCTAGGGGGCACCGAATCTGAAGCTTTCTTT.